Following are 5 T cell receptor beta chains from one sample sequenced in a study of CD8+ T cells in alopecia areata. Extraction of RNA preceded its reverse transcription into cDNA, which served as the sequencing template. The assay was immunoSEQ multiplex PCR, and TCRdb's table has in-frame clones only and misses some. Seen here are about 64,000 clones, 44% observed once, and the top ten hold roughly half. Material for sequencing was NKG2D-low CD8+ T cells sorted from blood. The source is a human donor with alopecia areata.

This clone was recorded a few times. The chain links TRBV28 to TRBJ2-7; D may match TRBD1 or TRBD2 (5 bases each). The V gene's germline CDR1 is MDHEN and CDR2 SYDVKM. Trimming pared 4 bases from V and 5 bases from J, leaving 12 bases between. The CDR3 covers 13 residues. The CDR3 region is CASSSGLYNEQYF. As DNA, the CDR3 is TGTGCCAGCAGTTCGGGGCTTTATAACGAGCAGTACTTC.

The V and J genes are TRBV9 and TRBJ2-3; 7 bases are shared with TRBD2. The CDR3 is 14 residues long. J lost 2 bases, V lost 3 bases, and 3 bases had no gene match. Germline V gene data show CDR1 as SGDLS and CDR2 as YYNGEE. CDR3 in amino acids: CASSAGLTTDTQYF. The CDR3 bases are TGTGCCAGCAGCGCGGGACTAACCACAGATACGCAGTATTTT.

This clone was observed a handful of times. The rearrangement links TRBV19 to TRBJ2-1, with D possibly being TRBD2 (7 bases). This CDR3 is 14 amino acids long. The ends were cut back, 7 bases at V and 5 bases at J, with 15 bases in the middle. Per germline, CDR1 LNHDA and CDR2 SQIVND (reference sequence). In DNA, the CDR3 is TGTGCCAGTACTGGGGAGGGGGGACACAATGAGCAGTTCTTC. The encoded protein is CASTGEGGHNEQFF.

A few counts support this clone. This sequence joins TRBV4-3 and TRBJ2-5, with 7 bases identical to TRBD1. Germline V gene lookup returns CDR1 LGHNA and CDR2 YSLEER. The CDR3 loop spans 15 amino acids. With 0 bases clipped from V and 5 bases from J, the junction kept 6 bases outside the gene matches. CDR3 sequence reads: CASSQDRGQWETQYF. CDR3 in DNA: TGCGCCAGCAGCCAAGATCGGGGACAGTGGGAGACCCAGTACTTC.

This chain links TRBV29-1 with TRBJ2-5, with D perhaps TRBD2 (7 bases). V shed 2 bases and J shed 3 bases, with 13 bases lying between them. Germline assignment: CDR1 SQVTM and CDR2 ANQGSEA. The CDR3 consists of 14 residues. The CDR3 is CSVEPGGAEETQYF. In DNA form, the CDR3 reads TGCAGCGTTGAACCTGGGGGGGCGGAAGAGACCCAGTACTTC.